This T cell receptor beta chain was observed in a study of Tregs in tolerant kidney transplant recipients. Details on this clone: The antigen is not known.

J lost 2 bases, V lost 0 bases, and 4 bases had no gene match. This CDR3 has 17 amino acids. Per germline, CDR1 MGHRA and CDR2 YSYEKL. Measured with immunoSEQ multiplex PCR; TCRdb has only the in-frame clones, and not every one. The sample records roughly 70,000 clones, about 90% being singletons. Recipients received nonmyeloablative bone marrow transplants from related graft donors, with transient mixed chimerism. Unstimulated Tregs (CD4+CD25+CD127-) and CD4+CD25- non-Tregs were sorted from PBMCs. Findings of the study overall: The most relevant donor-specific Treg TCRbeta repertoire apparently came from expansion with activated donor B cells. Validation in larger populations is needed because few patients were studied.

Source: CD4+ T cells from blood (PBMCs), taken 6 months after the transplant. The clonotype was recovered from a human patient who received a combined kidney and bone marrow transplant. The graft donor may account for some of the T cells. The gene calls are TRBV4-1 and TRBJ2-1, with 10 bases that match TRBD1. CDR3 sequence (DNA): TGCGCCAGCAGCCAAGAAGCCGGGACAGGGGCCTACAATGAGCAGTTCTTC. Translation: CASSQEAGTGAYNEQFF.